The 28 T cell receptor beta chains given below trace back to one sample, sequenced in a study of control samples from healthy donors and cancer patients. The repertoire was sequenced with immunoSEQ multiplex PCR; TCRdb's copy has only in-frame clones and lacks some. Seen here are 120,000 to 150,000 clones, approximately 94% observed once, and the top ten hold around 13%. Sequencing was performed on blood. These receptors were obtained from a man aged 40-49 years in good health.

This chain uses TRBV19 with TRBJ2-1; weak D call: TRBD1 (6 bases). With 7 bases removed from V and 6 bases from J, the gap between germline ends came to 19 bases. This CDR3 contains 15 residues. The germline V gene encodes CDR1 LNHDA and CDR2 SQIVND (reference sequence). The CDR3 protein is CASTTGHLSPNEQFF. CDR3 nucleotide sequence: TGTGCCAGTACCACGGGACACCTAAGTCCCAATGAGCAGTTCTTC.

This chain joins TRBV27 and TRBJ2-5; no clear D gene. V lost 4 bases and J lost 3, with 9 bases in between. From germline, CDR1 is MNHEY and CDR2 SMNVEV (reference sequence). CDR3 length: 13 residues. The CDR3 DNA follows: TGTGCCAGCAGTTACACGCGTGAAGAGACCCAGTACTTC. The encoded protein is CASSYTREETQYF.

The chain employs TRBV2 and TRBJ2-1; D gene ambiguous. CDR3 length: 13 amino acids. From germline, CDR1 is SNHLY and CDR2 FYNNEI. V gave up 4 bases and J gave up 9 bases, with 13 bases separating them. CDR3: CASSVKGVSEQFF. The CDR3 region has the DNA TGTGCCAGCAGTGTTAAGGGCGTAAGTGAGCAGTTCTTC.

This chain joins TRBV5-1 and TRBJ2-3; 10 bases are shared with TRBD2. With 4 bases clipped from V and 6 bases from J, the junction kept 11 bases outside the gene matches. CDR1 is SGHRS, CDR2 YFSETQ, per germline. There are 16 residues in the CDR3. The CDR3 protein is CASSHGLAAFRDTQYF. The CDR3 coding sequence is TGCGCCAGCAGCCACGGACTAGCGGCCTTTCGGGATACGCAGTATTTT.

V is TRBV10-1 and J is TRBJ2-3; no clear D gene. The germline gives CDR1 WNHNN, CDR2 SYGVQD (reference sequence). V lost 0 bases to trimming and J lost 8 bases, with 9 bases between them. The CDR3 is 13 residues long. The DNA for the CDR3 is TGCGCCAGCAGTGAGTCTCCTTACAGTACGCAGTATTTT. Its translation: CASSESPYSTQYF.

CDR3: CASSPGTSGGGNIQYF. The CDR3 DNA reads as TGTGCCAGCAGCCCCGGGACTAGCGGGGGGGGAAACATTCAGTACTTC. The chain is built from TRBV7-3 and TRBJ2-4; 16 bases match TRBD2. Per the germline V gene, CDR1 is SGHTA and CDR2 is FQGTGA. The ends lost 5 bases at V and 6 bases at J; junction bases unmatched: 4. The CDR3 is made up of 16 amino acids.

The rearrangement joins TRBV29-1 to TRBJ2-2, with D possibly matching TRBD1 (6 bases). CDR3 size: 15 residues. Germline CDR1 is SQVTM and CDR2 is ANQGSEA. V lost 4 bases and J 3 bases, leaving 15 bases between the germline ends. The CDR3: CSVATGHLYTGELFF. CDR3 sequence (DNA): TGCAGCGTTGCTACGGGACACCTTTACACCGGGGAGCTGTTTTTT.

The CDR3 protein is CASSSPGAGNTGELFF. In nucleotides, the CDR3 is TGCGCCAGCAGCTCTCCGGGAGCGGGGAACACCGGGGAGCTGTTTTTT. This chain uses TRBV5-1 with TRBJ2-2; tentative D call: TRBD2 (6 bases). This CDR3 spans 16 amino acids. The ends were cut back, 3 bases at V and 1 base at J, with 13 bases in the middle. In germline, CDR1 is SGHRS, CDR2 YFSETQ.

The chain joins TRBV7-9 to TRBJ1-2, with a tentative D call TRBD1 (5 bases). CDR3 length: 14 residues. Between the trimmed V and J ends, which lost 1 base and 2 bases, there was a span of 8 bases. The germline V gene encodes CDR1 SEHNR and CDR2 FQNEAQ (reference sequence). The CDR3 spells CASSLGRQNYGYTF. The CDR3 region has the DNA TGTGCCAGCAGCTTAGGAAGACAGAACTATGGCTACACCTTC.

This chain links TRBV9 with TRBJ2-7; D remains unclear. Deletions cut 0 bases from V and 4 bases from J, with 14 bases between. The CDR3 spans 15 residues. Germline assignment: CDR1 SGDLS and CDR2 YYNGEE. CDR3 loop: CASSVASVDRYEQYF. DNA of the CDR3: TGTGCCAGCAGCGTAGCTTCGGTAGATCGGTACGAGCAGTACTTC. The entire variable domain, with the rest obtained from reference TRBV9 and TRBJ2-7, is as follows: DSGVTQTPKHLITATGQRVTLRCSPRSGDLSVYWYQQSLDQGLQFLIQYYNGEERAKGNILERFSAQQFPDLHSELNLSSLELGDSALYFCASSVASVDRYEQYFGPGTRLTVT.

The gene calls are TRBV5-1 and TRBJ2-2, with a possible D match to TRBD2 (6 bases). V was cut by 5 bases and J by 1 base, with 9 bases left in between. This CDR3 has 14 amino acids. The germline gives CDR1 SGHRS, CDR2 YFSETQ. CDR3 DNA sequence: TGCGCCAGCAGGCCTAGCGTGAACACCGGGGAGCTGTTTTTT. Translation gives CASRPSVNTGELFF.

DNA of the CDR3: TGCGCCAGCAGCCAGCAAACCGGAACGGGAACCAGGCCTAGTGAGCAGTTCTTC. Its protein is CASSQQTGTGTRPSEQFF. The chain recombines TRBV4-1 with TRBJ2-1, with a tentative D call TRBD2 (5 bases). This CDR3 spans 18 amino acids. The V end lost 3 bases, the J end lost 9 bases, and 27 bases lay between the germline ends. The germline V gene has CDR1 MGHRA and CDR2 YSYEKL.

This chain links TRBV11-3 with TRBJ1-1; possible D gene TRBD1, 6 bases. Germline loops: CDR1 SGHNT, CDR2 YENEEA. V lost 7 bases and J lost 1, with 19 bases in between. This CDR3 region has 16 residues. CDR3 sequence: CASTSRDSRGNTEAFF. For the CDR3, the DNA is TGTGCCAGCACTTCCCGAGACAGCAGGGGGAACACTGAAGCTTTCTTT.

V gene TRBV6-5 combines with J gene TRBJ1-2, with a possible D match to TRBD1 (6 bases). The germline V gene encodes CDR1 MNHEY and CDR2 SVGAGI. Trimming removed 6 bases at V and 5 bases at J, with 13 bases between. The CDR3 has 13 residues. This CDR3 reads CASSDGGRYGYTF. The CDR3 DNA reads TGTGCCAGCAGCGACGGGGGCAGGTATGGCTACACCTTC.

This chain joins TRBV10-3 and TRBJ2-1, with D perhaps given as TRBD1 or TRBD2 (8 bases each). Trimming removed 6 bases from V and 6 bases from J, with 24 bases in between. This CDR3 has 17 residues. Germline V lookup: CDR1 ENHRY, CDR2 SYGVKD. The CDR3 spells CAIRPGGGTGWFNEQFF. The CDR3 nucleotides are TGTGCCATCAGACCCGGGGGGGGGACAGGATGGTTCAATGAGCAGTTCTTC.

The V call is TRBV6-5, the J call TRBJ1-1, with D hard to call. The CDR3 has 14 residues. Trimming cost V 3 bases and J 7 bases, with 15 bases left between them. The germline CDR1 and CDR2 sequences are MNHEY and SVGAGI. CDR3 protein: CASSYSSGGNEAFF. The CDR3 DNA is TGTGCCAGCAGTTATTCCTCAGGCGGGAATGAAGCTTTCTTT.

This chain links TRBV30 with TRBJ1-4, with 9 bases matching TRBD1. Unmatched junction bases numbered 9, after V lost 2 bases and J lost 8 bases. The germline V gene has CDR1 GTSNPN and CDR2 SVGIG (reference sequence). The CDR3 consists of 15 residues. The CDR3 DNA reads as TGTGCCTGGAGTCATACCGGGACAGGGAACGAAAAACTGTTTTTT. Translated, it gives CAWSHTGTGNEKLFF.

CDR3 in amino acids: CASSGQGNQPQHF. In DNA form, the CDR3 reads TGTGCCAGCAGTGGACAGGGGAATCAGCCCCAGCATTTT. The gene calls are TRBV2 and TRBJ1-5; 8 bases match TRBD1. Trimming took 4 bases from V and 4 from J; bases not matched to a gene: 0. Germline V gene data show CDR1 as SNHLY and CDR2 as FYNNEI. The CDR3 has 13 residues.

The V and J genes are TRBV11-2 and TRBJ1-2; D ambiguous. The V and J ends lost 0 bases and 0 bases respectively, with 20 bases between them. Looked up from germline, CDR1 is SGHAT and CDR2 is FQNNGV. This CDR3 spans 19 amino acids. As DNA, the CDR3 is TGTGCCAGCAGCTTAGATTATAACAAGGGATCCGATACTAACTATGGCTACACCTTC. Translation gives CASSLDYNKGSDTNYGYTF.

The V and J genes are TRBV27 and TRBJ2-7; D might be TRBD1 (6 bases). In germline, CDR1 is MNHEY, CDR2 SMNVEV (reference sequence). Trimming took 3 bases from V and 6 from J, leaving 18 bases between them. The CDR3 length is 15 residues. The CDR3 protein is CASSFLRDTRSEQYF. For the CDR3, the DNA is TGTGCCAGCAGTTTCCTTCGGGACACCCGGAGCGAGCAGTACTTC.

The rearrangement joins TRBV9 to TRBJ2-2; TRBD1 matches 9 bases. V shed 4 bases and J 0 bases; nucleotides not matched to a gene: 10. Looked up from germline, CDR1 is SGDLS and CDR2 is YYNGEE. The CDR3 totals 18 residues. The CDR3 spells CASSFTGGGSPNTGELFF. CDR3 nucleotides: TGTGCCAGCAGCTTCACAGGGGGCGGAAGCCCGAACACCGGGGAGCTGTTTTTT. The whole variable domain, remainder taken from reference TRBV9 and TRBJ2-2, is DSGVTQTPKHLITATGQRVTLRCSPRSGDLSVYWYQQSLDQGLQFLIQYYNGEERAKGNILERFSAQQFPDLHSELNLSSLELGDSALYFCASSFTGGGSPNTGELFFGEGSRLTVL.

The CDR3 loop reads CASRASPGGTEAFF. The CDR3 DNA sequence: TGTGCCAGTAGGGCCAGTCCCGGTGGGACTGAAGCTTTCTTT. V is TRBV19 and J is TRBJ1-1; no reliable D call. V lost 6 bases and J lost 5, with 16 bases in between. Looked up from germline, CDR1 is LNHDA and CDR2 is SQIVND (reference sequence). This CDR3 spans 14 amino acids.

J is TRBJ1-5 and V is TRBV5-4, with 8 bases that match TRBD1. CDR1 and CDR2 from the germline V gene are SGHNT and YYREEE (reference sequence). J gave up 4 bases and V 2 bases, and 5 bases lay outside the gene matches. This CDR3 is 15 amino acids long. The CDR3 sequence: CASSLGQGDNQPQHF. As DNA, the CDR3 is TGTGCCAGCAGCTTAGGACAGGGCGATAATCAGCCCCAGCATTTT.

The V gene is TRBV9, the J gene TRBJ1-2; the D is unclear. The germline gives CDR1 SGDLS, CDR2 YYNGEE. This CDR3 has 15 residues. The V end was cut by 4 bases, the J end by 8 bases, with 21 bases between. CDR3 in DNA: TGTGCCAGCAGCCCCCGGGAACTTAGAATATCGGGCTACACCTTC. This translates into CASSPRELRISGYTF.

The V call is TRBV28, the J call TRBJ2-5; 7 bases are shared with TRBD1. This CDR3 has 11 amino acids. Germline lookup yields CDR1 MDHEN and CDR2 SYDVKM. Germline trimming cut 11 bases from V and 5 bases from J; bases unmatched to any gene: 5. In DNA form, the CDR3 reads TGTGCCTCCGGCAGGGGGGAGACCCAGTACTTC. This encodes CASGRGETQYF.

This chain links TRBV24-1 with TRBJ2-3; D may be TRBD2 (6 bases). The CDR3 runs to 16 residues. V was cut by 0 bases and J by 3 bases, with 12 bases left in between. The germline V gene encodes CDR1 KGHDR and CDR2 SFDVKD. CDR3 in DNA: TGTGCCACCAGTGATTTGCAGTTGCGGGGAACAGATACGCAGTATTTT. It yields the protein CATSDLQLRGTDTQYF.

In DNA form, the CDR3 reads TGTGCCACCAGGAACGACAGGTTTTCCTACAATGAGCAGTTCTTC. Amino acid sequence: CATRNDRFSYNEQFF. The V gene is TRBV15, the J gene TRBJ2-1; perhaps TRBD1 as D (6 bases). The germline V and J ends were trimmed by 6 bases and 1 base, with 13 bases remaining between them. The CDR3 spans 15 residues. Looked up from germline, CDR1 is LNHNV and CDR2 is YYDKDF (reference sequence).

This chain uses TRBV7-2 with TRBJ2-1; D is uncertain. Trimming stripped 3 bases from V and 0 bases from J, with 9 bases between. The CDR3 has 15 amino acids. The germline CDR1 and CDR2 sequences are SGHTA and FQGNSA. The CDR3 coding sequence is TGTGCCAGCAGCTTCAGCGCTAGCTCCTACAATGAGCAGTTCTTC. This sequence encodes CASSFSASSYNEQFF.